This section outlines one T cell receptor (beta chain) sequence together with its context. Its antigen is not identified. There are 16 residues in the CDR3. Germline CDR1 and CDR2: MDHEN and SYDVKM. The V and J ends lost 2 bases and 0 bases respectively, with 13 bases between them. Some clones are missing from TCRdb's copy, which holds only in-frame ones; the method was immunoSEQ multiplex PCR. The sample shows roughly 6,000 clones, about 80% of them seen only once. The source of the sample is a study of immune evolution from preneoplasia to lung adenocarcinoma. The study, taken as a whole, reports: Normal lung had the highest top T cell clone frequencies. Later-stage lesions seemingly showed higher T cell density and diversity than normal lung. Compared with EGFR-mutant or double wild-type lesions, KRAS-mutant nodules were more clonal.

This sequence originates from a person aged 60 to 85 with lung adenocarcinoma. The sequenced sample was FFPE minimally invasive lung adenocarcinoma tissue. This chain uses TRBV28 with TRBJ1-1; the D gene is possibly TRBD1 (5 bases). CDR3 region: CASSLGVAGMNTEAFF. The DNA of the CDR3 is TGTGCCAGCAGTTTAGGCGTCGCAGGGATGAACACTGAAGCTTTCTTT.